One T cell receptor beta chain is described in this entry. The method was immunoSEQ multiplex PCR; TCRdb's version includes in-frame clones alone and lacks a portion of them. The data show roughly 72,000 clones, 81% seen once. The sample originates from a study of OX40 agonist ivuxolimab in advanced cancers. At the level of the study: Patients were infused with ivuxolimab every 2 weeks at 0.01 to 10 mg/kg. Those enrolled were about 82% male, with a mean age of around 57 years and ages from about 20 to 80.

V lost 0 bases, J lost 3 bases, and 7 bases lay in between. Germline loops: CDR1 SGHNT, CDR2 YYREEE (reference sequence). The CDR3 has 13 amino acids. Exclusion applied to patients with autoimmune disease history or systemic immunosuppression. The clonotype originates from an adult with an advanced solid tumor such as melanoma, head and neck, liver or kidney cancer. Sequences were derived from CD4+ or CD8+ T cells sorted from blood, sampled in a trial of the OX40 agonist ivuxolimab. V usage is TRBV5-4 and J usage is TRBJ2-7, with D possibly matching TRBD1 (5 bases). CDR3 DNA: TGTGCCAGCAGCTTGGGCAGGGACTACGAGCAGTACTTC. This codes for CASSLGRDYEQYF. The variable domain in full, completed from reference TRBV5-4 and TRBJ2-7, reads ETGVTQSPTHLIKTRGQQVTLRCSSQSGHNTVSWYQQALGQGPQFIFQYYREEENGRGNFPPRFSGLQFPNYSSELNVNALELDDSALYLCASSLGRDYEQYFGPGTRLTVT.